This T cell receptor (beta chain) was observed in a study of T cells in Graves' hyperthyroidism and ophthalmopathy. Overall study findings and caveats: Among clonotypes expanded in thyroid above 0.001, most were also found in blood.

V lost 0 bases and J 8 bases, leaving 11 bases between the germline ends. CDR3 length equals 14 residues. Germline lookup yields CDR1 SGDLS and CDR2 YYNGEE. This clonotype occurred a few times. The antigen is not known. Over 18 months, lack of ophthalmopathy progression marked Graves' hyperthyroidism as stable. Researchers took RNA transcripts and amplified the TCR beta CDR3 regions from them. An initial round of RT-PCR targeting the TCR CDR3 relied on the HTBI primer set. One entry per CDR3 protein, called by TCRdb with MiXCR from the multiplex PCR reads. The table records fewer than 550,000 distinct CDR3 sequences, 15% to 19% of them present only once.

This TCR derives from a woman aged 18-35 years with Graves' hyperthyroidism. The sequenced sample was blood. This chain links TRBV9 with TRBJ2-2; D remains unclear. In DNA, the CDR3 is TGTGCCAGCAGCGTAGAGGGTCGGTTGGGGGAGCTGTTTTTT. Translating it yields CASSVEGRLGELFF.